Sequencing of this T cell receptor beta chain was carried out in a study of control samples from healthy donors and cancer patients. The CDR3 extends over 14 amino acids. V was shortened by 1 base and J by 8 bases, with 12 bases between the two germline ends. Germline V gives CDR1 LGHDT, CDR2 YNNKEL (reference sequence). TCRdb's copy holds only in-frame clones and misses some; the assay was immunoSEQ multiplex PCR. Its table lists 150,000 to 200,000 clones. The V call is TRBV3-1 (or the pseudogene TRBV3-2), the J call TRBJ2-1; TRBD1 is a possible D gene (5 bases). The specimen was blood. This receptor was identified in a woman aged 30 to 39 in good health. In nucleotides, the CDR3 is TGTGCCAGCAGCCAAGTCCAGGGTAGCTATGAGCAGTTCTTC. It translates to CASSQVQGSYEQFF.